The present T cell receptor beta chain was sequenced within a study of blood T cell repertoires in COVID-19. Overall study context: COVID-19 samples from acute and convalescent phases originated in the United States, Italy and Spain. T cells, B-cell-depleted T cells, or PBMCs supplied cDNA or gDNA.

Original methodology: Amplified reference gene primers provided the basis for estimating nucleated cell counts. The repertoire was sequenced with immunoSEQ multiplex PCR; TCRdb's copy has only in-frame clones and lacks some. V, J and clone size are taken as reported in that table, and D and trimming were inferred from the DNA itself. The sample carries about 70,000 clones, 90% recorded once. V was cut by 3 bases and J by 3 bases, with 21 bases left in between. Germline V gene lookup returns CDR1 MGHDK and CDR2 SYGVNS. The CDR3 extends over 17 amino acids. J is TRBJ2-7 and V is TRBV25-1; D gene uncertain. The clonotype originates from a man aged 45-65 years with acute or convalescent COVID-19. Source material: peripheral blood. The CDR3 bases are TGTGCCAGCAGTGAGCTATCTCCTAGTTCCCCTTACTACGAGCAGTACTTC. Protein sequence: CASSELSPSSPYYEQYF.